What follows are 30 T cell receptor beta chains derived from one specimen sequenced in a study of identical twins' blood T cells. TCRdb re-derived calls from the 5' RACE reads in MiXCR, one entry per CDR3 protein. The sample has 300,000 to 400,000 distinct CDR3 sequences; 25% to 35% are singletons. The sequenced sample consisted of PBMCs. The receptors originated from a woman between 18 and 50 years old in good health.

The CDR3 DNA is TGTGCCAGCAGAAAAATGGGACAGGGGCCTGAAGCTTTCTTT. Its protein product is CASRKMGQGPEAFF. V gene TRBV11-2 combines with J gene TRBJ1-1; 10 bases align to TRBD1. Unmatched junction bases numbered 7, after V lost 6 bases and J lost 6 bases. CDR3 length: 14 residues. Germline CDR1 SGHAT, CDR2 FQNNGV.

V and J are TRBV7-8 and TRBJ2-5, with a possible D match to TRBD2 (6 bases). CDR3 length: 16 amino acids. V dropped 3 bases and J dropped 4 bases, with 18 bases sitting between them. Looked up from germline, CDR1 is SGHVS and CDR2 is FQNEAQ. CDR3 nucleotide sequence: TGTGCCAGCAGCTTCGGGGCGGGGTTGATTTCAGAGACCCAGTACTTC. Translation gives CASSFGAGLISETQYF.

This clonotype was found a few times. CDR3 region: CASSGDGSGELFF. The CDR3 coding sequence is TGTGCCAGCAGCGGTGACGGCTCCGGGGAGCTGTTTTTT. The chain combines TRBV2 with TRBJ2-2; no reliable D call. This CDR3 has 13 residues. In germline, CDR1 is SNHLY, CDR2 FYNNEI. V gave up 6 bases and J gave up 6 bases, with 11 bases separating them.

This clonotype was detected a few times. This chain uses TRBV27 with TRBJ1-1; the D gene is possibly TRBD1 (6 bases). The CDR3 sequence is 14 residues long. CDR1 and CDR2 from the germline V gene are MNHEY and SMNVEV (reference sequence). The V gene lost 2 bases and the J gene lost 6 bases, with 13 bases spanning the gap. CDR3 protein: CASSLNQGSSEAFF. The CDR3 DNA is TGTGCCAGCAGTTTAAATCAGGGGAGTTCTGAAGCTTTCTTT.

The chain employs TRBV7-2 and TRBJ2-7; D not resolved. Germline V gene lookup returns CDR1 SGHTA and CDR2 FQGNSA. The V gene lost 8 bases and the J gene lost 3 bases, with 8 bases spanning the gap. CDR3 length: 11 amino acids. The CDR3 region is CASLTGYEQYF. CDR3 DNA: TGTGCCAGCTTGACCGGCTACGAGCAGTACTTC.

The chain uses TRBV27 and TRBJ2-3; 8 bases are a match to TRBD2. Trimming at V came to 4 bases and at J to 4 bases, leaving 7 bases not matched to a gene. This CDR3 has 15 residues. Germline CDR1 and CDR2: MNHEY and SMNVEV (reference sequence). DNA of the CDR3: TGTGCCAGCAGTTATACAGCGGGAGTGCCAGATACGCAGTATTTT. Protein product: CASSYTAGVPDTQYF.

In this sample, this clonotype turned up many times. This chain uses TRBV20-1 with TRBJ2-1; a possible D gene is TRBD2 (6 bases). CDR3 size: 18 residues. The germline gives CDR1 DFQATT, CDR2 SNEGSKA (reference sequence). V shed 3 bases and J shed 0 bases, with 21 bases lying between them. The CDR3 sequence: CSASRGSLLISSYNEQFF. In DNA, the CDR3 is TGCAGTGCTAGTCGGGGGTCCCTTTTAATTAGCTCCTACAATGAGCAGTTCTTC.

The chain joins TRBV6-1 to TRBJ1-2, with no clear D. CDR1 is MNHNS and CDR2 is SASEGT in the germline V gene. Trimming shortened V by 3 bases and J by 2 bases, and 13 bases separated the two germline ends. The CDR3 consists of 15 residues. The CDR3 reads CASSETVRANYGYTF. The CDR3 bases are TGTGCCAGCAGTGAGACGGTCCGGGCGAACTATGGCTACACCTTC.

This clonotype was detected a few times. The rearrangement joins TRBV9 to TRBJ1-5; D is undetermined. This CDR3 is built from 12 residues. V was shortened by 3 bases and J by 3 bases, with 4 bases between the two germline ends. Per germline, CDR1 SGDLS and CDR2 YYNGEE. The CDR3 loop reads CASSAVNQPQHF. Here the CDR3 DNA reads TGTGCCAGCAGCGCCGTCAATCAGCCCCAGCATTTT.

This clonotype was counted between two and nine times. This sequence joins TRBV11-2 and TRBJ2-1; D may be TRBD2 (5 bases). Germline lookup yields CDR1 SGHAT and CDR2 FQNNGV. CDR3 length: 16 residues. Trimming took 0 bases from V and 5 from J, leaving 14 bases between them. The CDR3 region is CASSLERIARHNEQFF. The CDR3 region has the DNA TGTGCCAGCAGCTTAGAGCGGATAGCGCGTCACAATGAGCAGTTCTTC. The whole variable domain, filled in from reference TRBV11-2 and TRBJ2-1, reads EAGVAQSPRYKIIEKRQSVAFWCNPISGHATLYWYQQILGQGPKLLIQFQNNGVVDDSQLPKDRFSAERLKGVDSTLKIQPAKLEDSAVYLCASSLERIARHNEQFFGPGTRLTVL.

CDR3 sequence reads: CASSFTNPNEQFF. CDR3 nucleotides: TGTGCCAGCAGTTTTACAAACCCCAATGAGCAGTTCTTC. The V and J genes are TRBV12-3 or TRBV12-4 and TRBJ2-1; D is ambiguous. This CDR3 comprises 13 residues. V shed 3 bases and J shed 6 bases, with 9 bases lying between them.

The chain is built from TRBV7-8 and TRBJ2-2, with D possibly being TRBD1 (5 bases). This CDR3 is 19 amino acids long. Germline V lookup: CDR1 SGHVS, CDR2 FQNEAQ. The V and J ends lost 2 bases and 2 bases respectively, with 21 bases between them. CDR3 amino acids: CASSLPVGLVPYNTGELFF. The CDR3 bases are TGTGCCAGCAGCTTACCAGTGGGGCTAGTCCCTTATAACACCGGGGAGCTGTTTTTT.

The rearrangement uses TRBV7-6 and TRBJ2-2; 8 bases are a match to TRBD2. The V and J ends lost 2 bases and 5 bases, in that order; junction bases with no gene match: 7. Looked up from germline, CDR1 is SGHVS and CDR2 is FNYEAQ. This CDR3 comprises 16 residues. CDR3 DNA: TGTGCCAGCAGCTTAAGTTCTAGCGGGCTTACCGGGGAGCTGTTTTTT. Protein: CASSLSSSGLTGELFF.

This clonotype was detected ten times or more. This chain links TRBV5-1 with TRBJ1-4; D unresolved. Trimming took 3 bases from V and 0 from J, leaving 9 bases between them. This CDR3 comprises 15 residues. Germline assignment: CDR1 SGHRS and CDR2 YFSETQ. The CDR3 is CASSSGGPTNEKLFF. The CDR3 DNA reads as TGCGCCAGCAGCTCCGGAGGTCCAACTAATGAAAAACTGTTTTTT.

The rearrangement links TRBV7-9 to TRBJ1-1; D not resolved. CDR1 SEHNR and CDR2 FQNEAQ come from the germline V gene (reference sequence). V lost 5 bases and J lost 0, with 10 bases in between. The CDR3 loop spans 14 amino acids. CDR3 region: CASSNGRVNTEAFF. The CDR3 DNA reads TGTGCCAGCAGCAATGGACGGGTGAACACTGAAGCTTTCTTT.

This chain connects TRBV7-2 to TRBJ1-2; D gene uncertain. Germline assignment: CDR1 SGHTA and CDR2 FQGNSA. Trimming stripped 5 bases from V and 0 bases from J, with 13 bases between. This CDR3 spans 15 amino acids. CDR3 sequence reads: CASSQSRAANYGYTF. The CDR3 DNA reads TGTGCCAGCAGCCAATCAAGGGCGGCTAACTATGGCTACACCTTC.

This sequence joins TRBV5-4 and TRBJ2-1, with D perhaps TRBD1 (6 bases). The CDR3 spans 14 residues. CDR1 SGHNT and CDR2 YYREEE come from the germline V gene (reference sequence). Deletions cut 2 bases from V and 5 bases from J, with 11 bases between. The DNA of the CDR3 is TGTGCCAGCAGCTTTCAGGACAGAGACAATGAGCAGTTCTTC. This gives the protein CASSFQDRDNEQFF.

In this sample, this clonotype turned up a few times. The genes are TRBV9 and TRBJ1-5; D is ambiguous. Trimming stripped 0 bases from V and 6 bases from J, with 10 bases between. This CDR3 comprises 14 residues. From germline, CDR1 is SGDLS and CDR2 YYNGEE. The CDR3 bases are TGTGCCAGCAGCGTAGCTGGAAACGGTCAGCCCCAGCATTTT. It specifies CASSVAGNGQPQHF. Using reference TRBV9 and TRBJ1-5 for the parts outside the CDR3, the full variable domain is DSGVTQTPKHLITATGQRVTLRCSPRSGDLSVYWYQQSLDQGLQFLIQYYNGEERAKGNILERFSAQQFPDLHSELNLSSLELGDSALYFCASSVAGNGQPQHFGDGTRLSIL.

This clonotype was seen at least ten times. V and J are TRBV10-3 and TRBJ1-5; TRBD1 might be the D (5 bases). The germline gives CDR1 ENHRY, CDR2 SYGVKD. The CDR3 has 14 residues. Trimming removed 10 bases at V and 1 base at J, with 14 bases between. In nucleotides, the CDR3 is TGTGCCAGTATTACCGGGACCAGCAATCAGCCCCAGCATTTT. Protein product: CASITGTSNQPQHF.

This clonotype turned up a few times. The rearrangement joins TRBV7-2 to TRBJ1-1, with D possibly matching TRBD1 (5 bases). This CDR3 contains 15 residues. Trimming shortened V by 0 bases and J by 3 bases, and 11 bases separated the two germline ends. The germline V gene encodes CDR1 SGHTA and CDR2 FQGNSA. CDR3 in amino acids: CASSLAQLGDTEAFF. As DNA, the CDR3 is TGTGCCAGCAGCTTAGCGCAACTAGGGGACACTGAAGCTTTCTTT.

Many counts were recorded for this clonotype. The chain combines TRBV11-2 with TRBJ1-3, with 9 bases that match TRBD1. Germline CDR1 reads SGHAT; CDR2 reads FQNNGV. With 2 bases clipped from V and 5 bases from J, the junction kept 1 base outside the gene matches. CDR3 length: 14 residues. The DNA for the CDR3 is TGTGCCAGCAGCTTAACAGGGGGCCGAAACACCATATATTTT. Protein sequence: CASSLTGGRNTIYF.

A few counts support this clonotype. The J gene is TRBJ2-1, the V gene TRBV20-1, with D perhaps TRBD2 (5 bases). This CDR3 has 15 amino acids. The V end was cut by 6 bases, the J end by 1 base, with 16 bases between. CDR1 is DFQATT and CDR2 is SNEGSKA in the germline V gene (reference sequence). The CDR3 reads CSATPLAPSYNEQFF. The CDR3 nucleotides are TGCAGTGCGACCCCCTTAGCGCCATCCTACAATGAGCAGTTCTTC.

The chain links TRBV3-1 to TRBJ1-4; D may be TRBD1 (6 bases). The V gene lost 4 bases and the J gene lost 13 bases, with 16 bases spanning the gap. Germline assignment: CDR1 LGHDT and CDR2 YNNKEL (reference sequence). The CDR3 has 13 residues. CDR3 nucleotide sequence: TGTGCCAGCAGCCCGGGACACCAAGGCGTACTGTTTTTT. Translating gives CASSPGHQGVLFF.

The chain joins TRBV7-9 to TRBJ2-2; D could derive from TRBD1 or TRBD2 (5 bases each). With 5 bases removed from V and 12 bases from J, the gap between germline ends came to 13 bases. The CDR3 contains 12 residues. The germline CDR1 and CDR2 sequences are SEHNR and FQNEAQ (reference sequence). The CDR3 here is CASSIGEKKLFF. The CDR3 DNA reads as TGTGCCAGCAGCATAGGGGAGAAAAAGCTGTTTTTT. The full variable domain, completed using reference TRBV7-9 and TRBJ2-2, is DTGVSQNPRHKITKRGQNVTFRCDPISEHNRLYWYRQTLGQGPEFLTYFQNEAQLEKSRLLSDRFSAERPKGSFSTLEIQRTEQGDSAMYLCASSIGEKKLFFGEGSRLTVL.

This clonotype was counted a few times. The chain employs TRBV11-2 and TRBJ2-2, with a tentative D call TRBD1 (5 bases). CDR3 length equals 16 residues. Germline assignment: CDR1 SGHAT and CDR2 FQNNGV. Trimming took off 8 bases at V and 4 bases at J, with 20 bases between the two ends. The CDR3 here is CASAKSTRAFTGELFF. The DNA for the CDR3 is TGTGCCAGCGCCAAAAGCACCAGGGCGTTCACCGGGGAGCTGTTTTTT.

In this sample, this clonotype turned up a few times. J is TRBJ2-7 and V is TRBV4-3; TRBD2 matches at 12 bases. The V gene's germline CDR1 is LGHNA and CDR2 YSLEER. The CDR3 totals 15 residues. With 2 bases clipped from V and 4 bases from J, the junction kept 3 bases outside the gene matches. As DNA, the CDR3 is TGCGCCAGCAGCCAAAGACTAGCGGGAGTATACGAGCAGTACTTC. It encodes CASSQRLAGVYEQYF.

CDR3 sequence: CASSPRRVSTNEKLFF. The CDR3 DNA is TGTGCCAGCAGCCCCCGTCGGGTATCAACTAATGAAAAACTGTTTTTT. V is TRBV7-8 and J is TRBJ1-4; no clear D. Looked up from germline, CDR1 is SGHVS and CDR2 is FQNEAQ. Trimming left V 5 bases short and J 0 bases short, with 13 bases between. This CDR3 comprises 16 residues.

This clonotype has a handful of counts. The chain uses TRBV20-1 and TRBJ2-3; D might be TRBD1 (6 bases). CDR3 length equals 14 residues. V lost 1 base, J lost 1 base, and 9 bases lay in between. Germline CDR1 DFQATT, CDR2 SNEGSKA (reference sequence). The DNA for the CDR3 is TGCAGTGCTAGAGGGGGGCGAGGCACAGATACGCAGTATTTT. Translation gives CSARGGRGTDTQYF.

The chain is built from TRBV28 and TRBJ2-1; 13 nucleotides align to TRBD2. The CDR3 consists of 15 residues. V lost 6 bases and J lost 9; bases outside the gene matches: 8. CDR1 is MDHEN, CDR2 SYDVKM, per germline. CDR3: CASSSMGLAGFEQFF. The CDR3 region has the DNA TGTGCCAGCAGCTCCATGGGACTAGCGGGATTTGAGCAGTTCTTC.

This chain joins TRBV18 and TRBJ1-6; 10 nucleotides agree with TRBD1. The CDR3 is made up of 16 amino acids. Germline V gene sequence: CDR1 KGHSH, CDR2 LQKENI. Unmatched junction bases numbered 4, after V lost 2 bases and J lost 6 bases. CDR3 sequence: CASSPGTGVLNSPLHF. Written as DNA, the CDR3 is TGTGCCAGCTCACCAGGGACAGGGGTCCTTAATTCACCCCTCCACTTT. The whole variable domain, remainder taken from reference TRBV18 and TRBJ1-6, is NAGVMQNPRHLVRRRGQEARLRCSPMKGHSHVYWYRQLPEEGLKFMVYLQKENIIDESGMPKERFSAEFPKEGPSILRIQQVVRGDSAAYFCASSPGTGVLNSPLHFGNGTRLTVT.